This T cell receptor beta chain was identified during a study of beta chain features in type 1 diabetes. Broader study findings: Whether HLA type affects TCRB rearrangement stayed undetermined in the present work.

The isolated RNA, all of it, was reverse transcribed, so expressed TCRB transcripts were what got sequenced. Produced via immunoSEQ multiplex PCR; TCRdb's table is partial and in-frame only. The sample contains about 470,000 clones, approximately 28% of which appear only once. This CDR3 contains 13 residues. CDR1 MDHEN and CDR2 SYDVKM come from the germline V gene. The trim removed 11 bases at V and 2 bases at J, leaving 6 bases unmatched. Comment on this clone: Its antigen is unidentified.

Sequencing was carried out using naive CD4+ T cells from blood. This receptor was identified in a man aged 18 to 29 in good health. This chain uses TRBV28 with TRBJ2-3, with TRBD1 identical over 8 bases. The CDR3 loop is CAGRTGHTDTQYF. CDR3 DNA: TGTGCCGGCCGGACAGGGCACACAGATACGCAGTATTTT.